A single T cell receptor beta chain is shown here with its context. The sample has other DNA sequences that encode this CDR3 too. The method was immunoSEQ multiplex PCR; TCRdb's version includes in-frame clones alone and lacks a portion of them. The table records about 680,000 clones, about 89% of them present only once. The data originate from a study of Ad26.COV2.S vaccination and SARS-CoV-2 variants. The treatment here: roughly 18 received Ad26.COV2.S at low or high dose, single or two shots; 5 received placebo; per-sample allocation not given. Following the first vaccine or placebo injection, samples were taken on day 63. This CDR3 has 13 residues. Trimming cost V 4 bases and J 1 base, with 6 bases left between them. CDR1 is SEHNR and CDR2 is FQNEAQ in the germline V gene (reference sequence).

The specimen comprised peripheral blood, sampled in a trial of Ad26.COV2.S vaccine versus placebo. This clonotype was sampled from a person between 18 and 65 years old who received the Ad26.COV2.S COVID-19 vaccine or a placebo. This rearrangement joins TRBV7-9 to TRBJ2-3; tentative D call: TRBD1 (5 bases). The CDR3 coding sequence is TGTGCCAGCAGCTCGACAGGCACAGATACGCAGTATTTT. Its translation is CASSSTGTDTQYF.